This TCR beta chain derives from a study of blood T cell repertoires in COVID-19. Study background: Italy, Spain and the United States were the sources of the convalescent and acute COVID-19 samples. From T cells, B-cell-depleted T cells, or PBMCs came the material, which was cDNA or gDNA.

In the study's own analysis: Counts of nucleated cells, estimated from reference gene primer amplification, were obtained. Repertoires were generated with immunoSEQ multiplex PCR, while TCRdb's copy carries only in-frame clones and drops some. V and J calls plus clone size are reproduced from that table; the DNA served to infer D and trimming. Altogether approximately 90,000 clones are present, about 83% being singletons, with the ten largest covering 6.3%. Seattle researchers signed up patients amid active infection and tracked them longitudinally. Sequenced: peripheral blood. The source of this sequence is a man between 65 and 85 years old with COVID-19, enrolled during active disease.

The CDR3 DNA sequence: TGTGCCAGTAGTATAAAATCCGGGGAAGGGATCTACGAGCAGTACTTC. It yields the protein CASSIKSGEGIYEQYF. The chain combines TRBV19 with TRBJ2-7; weak D call: TRBD2 (5 bases). The CDR3 totals 16 residues. V was trimmed by 2 bases and J by 3 bases, leaving 17 bases between them. Germline assignment: CDR1 LNHDA and CDR2 SQIVND (reference sequence).